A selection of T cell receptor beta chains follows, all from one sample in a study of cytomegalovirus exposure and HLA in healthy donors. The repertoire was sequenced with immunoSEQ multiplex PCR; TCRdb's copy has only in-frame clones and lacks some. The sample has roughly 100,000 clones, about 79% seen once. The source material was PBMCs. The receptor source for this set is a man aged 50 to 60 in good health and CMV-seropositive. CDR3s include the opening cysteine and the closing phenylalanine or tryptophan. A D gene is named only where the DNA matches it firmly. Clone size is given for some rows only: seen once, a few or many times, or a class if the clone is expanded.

CASSGAWGQGFGYTF	TGTGCCAGCAGTGGGGCCTGGGGACAGGGGTTTGGCTACACCTTC	TRBV6-1	TRBJ1-2	.	TRBD1
CAQRRAYESYEQYF	TGTGCTCAAAGGCGGGCGTACGAGAGCTACGAGCAGTACTTC	TRBV6-4	TRBJ2-7	.	.
CASSLDRRGETQYF	TGTGCCAGCAGCTTAGATCGTCGGGGGGAGACCCAGTACTTC	TRBV7-3	TRBJ2-5	.	.
CASSLLGSASGKVYEQYF	TGTGCCAGCAGTTTATTAGGTTCGGCTAGCGGGAAAGTCTACGAGCAGTACTTC	TRBV27	TRBJ2-7	.	TRBD2
CASSSVDYGYTF	TGTGCCAGCAGCTCGGTAGACTATGGCTACACCTTC	TRBV7-9	TRBJ1-2	.	.
CASSWRGTDTQYF	TGTGCCAGCAGCTGGCGGGGCACAGATACGCAGTATTTT	TRBV11-3	TRBJ2-3	.	.
CASSGSEGFSTDTQYF	TGCGCCAGCAGCGGCTCCGAGGGCTTTAGCACAGATACGCAGTATTTT	TRBV5-1	TRBJ2-3	.	.
CASSSGTGEGNEQFF	TGTGCCAGCAGTTCCGGGACAGGGGAAGGTAATGAGCAGTTCTTC	TRBV13	TRBJ2-1	.	TRBD1
CASSPGQRTYEQYF	TGTGCCAGCTCACCAGGGCAAAGAACCTACGAGCAGTACTTC	TRBV18	TRBJ2-7	.	.
CASSSDPGGGANVLTF	TGTGCCAGTAGCTCAGACCCGGGTGGCGGGGCCAACGTCCTGACTTTC	TRBV19	TRBJ2-6	.	.
CASIRTGTNTEAFF	TGTGCCAGCATTCGGACAGGGACTAACACTGAAGCTTTCTTT	TRBV6-6	TRBJ1-1	.	TRBD1
CASRDIRQGAFGYTF	TGTGCCAGCAGAGACATTCGACAGGGGGCTTTTGGCTACACCTTC	TRBV6-5	TRBJ1-2	once	TRBD1
CASSPTGTGPYEQYF	TGTGCCAGCAGTCCCACCGGGACAGGCCCCTACGAGCAGTACTTC	TRBV6-5	TRBJ2-7	.	TRBD1
CASRRDRDGTGELFF	TGCGCCAGCAGACGCGACAGGGATGGAACCGGGGAGCTGTTTTTT	TRBV4-1	TRBJ2-2	.	TRBD1
CASSYRQIDEQYF	TGTGCCAGCAGCTACCGACAGATCGACGAGCAGTACTTC	TRBV11-3	TRBJ2-7	.	.
CASSSYSPGELFF	TGTGCCAGCAGCTCATACTCTCCCGGGGAGCTGTTTTTT	TRBV11-1	TRBJ2-2	few	.
CASSLEQLNTEAFF	TGTGCCAGCAGCTTGGAACAGCTGAACACTGAAGCTTTCTTT	TRBV5-4	TRBJ1-1	.	.
CASSHGPSYGYTF	TGTGCCAGCAGCCATGGGCCGAGCTATGGCTACACCTTC	TRBV14	TRBJ1-2	.	.
CASSLAGGAGYGYTF	TGTGCCAGCAGCTTGGCCGGGGGGGCTGGCTATGGCTACACCTTC	TRBV5-4	TRBJ1-2	.	.
CASSLGTGLAEAFF	TGTGCCAGCAGCTTGGGGACAGGGTTGGCTGAAGCTTTCTTT	TRBV13	TRBJ1-1	.	TRBD1
CASSVLFNEWLFF	TGTGCCAGCAGTGTTTTGTTTAATGAGTGGCTGTTTTTT	TRBV6-1	TRBJ1-4	.	.
CASSPPPGENGYTF	TGTGCCAGCAGCCCTCCCCCGGGGGAAAATGGCTACACCTTC	TRBV5-5	TRBJ1-2	.	.
CASSSVGLAEETQYF	TGTGCCAGCAGCTCCGTGGGACTAGCGGAGGAGACCCAGTACTTC	TRBV7-8	TRBJ2-5	.	TRBD2
CASSVDTNYGYTF	TGTGCCAGCAGCGTTGACACGAACTATGGCTACACCTTC	TRBV9	TRBJ1-2	.	.
CASSVGDSYNEQFF	TGTGCCAGCAGCGTAGGGGACAGCTACAATGAGCAGTTCTTC	TRBV9	TRBJ2-1	.	TRBD1
CASSPRGIRSGNTIYF	TGTGCCAGCAGCCCCCGAGGGATACGCTCTGGAAACACCATATATTTT	TRBV9	TRBJ1-3	.	.